This T cell receptor (beta chain) is drawn from a study of cytotoxic CD8 clonotypes in ibrutinib-treated CLL. Study-level background: Overall, 24 responses were partial and 2 complete; following median roughly 72 months, roughly 15 patients stayed remitted and approximately 12 progressed. Response material was collected after a median around 12 months of treatment, range 6 to 36.

Clones were read by immunoSEQ multiplex PCR, and TCRdb kept only the in-frame ones, dropping some. The sample consists of roughly 130,000 clones, around three quarters of them appearing once. Germline V gene sequence: CDR1 MGHRA, CDR2 YSYEKL. V was trimmed by 5 bases and J by 2 bases, leaving 10 bases between them. The CDR3 is made up of 14 amino acids. Study results and caveats: Baseline levels were approached again at progression, after clonality had risen at ibrutinib response.

This clone turned up a few times. Its antigen is undetermined. The TCR sequence derives from a human donor with chronic lymphocytic leukemia. This chain joins TRBV4-1 and TRBJ1-5; D gene ambiguous. The material was PBMCs, obtained after 12 months of ibrutinib treatment. CDR3 nucleotides: TGCGCCAGCAGCTACCGGGGTGGCAATCAGCCCCAGCATTTT. Translated, it gives CASSYRGGNQPQHF.